The T cell receptor beta chain described here comes from a study of blood T cell repertoires in COVID-19. The table came from immunoSEQ multiplex PCR; TCRdb's copy has only in-frame clones and leaves some out. The table includes roughly 380,000 clones, about 90% detected once. CDR1 and CDR2 from the germline V gene are SGHNT and YYREEE (reference sequence). The CDR3 has 15 residues. The ends were cut back, 0 bases at V and 4 bases at J, with 13 bases in the middle. The specimen sequenced was PBMCs or T cells enriched from blood (not recorded which). This sequence joins TRBV5-4 and TRBJ1-2; possibly TRBD1 for D (5 bases). The sequence derives from a woman aged 30 to 39 who had recovered from COVID-19. CDR3 amino acids: CASSLVGGIPYGYTF. CDR3 nucleotide sequence: TGTGCCAGCAGCTTGGTCGGGGGAATCCCCTATGGCTACACCTTC.